This passage covers 6 T cell receptor beta chains from one sample sequenced in a study of shared clonotypes between healthy human individuals. TCRdb keeps only in-frame clones here, not all; method: immunoSEQ multiplex PCR. The repertoire holds some 2,100,000 clones, with around 95% as singletons. Material for sequencing was naive CD4+ T cells sorted from blood. Subset reported: CD45RA+ positively selected. These receptors originate from a man younger than 35 in good health.

Concerning this clone itself: The same CDR3 can be traced to other DNA sequences in this sample. The V and J genes are TRBV28 and TRBJ1-1; D remains unclear. V was clipped by 3 bases and J by 1 base, with 6 bases between them. The CDR3 has 13 residues. Germline CDR1 and CDR2: MDHEN and SYDVKM. The CDR3 DNA reads as TGTGCCAGCAGTTTCCCGCAGAACACTGAAGCTTTCTTT. The encoded protein is CASSFPQNTEAFF.

CDR3 bases: TGTGCCAGCAGCTTAAAACTCTCCTACGAGCAGTACTTC. It specifies CASSLKLSYEQYF. The rearrangement uses TRBV7-2 and TRBJ2-7; unclear D gene. CDR3 length equals 13 residues. Looked up from germline, CDR1 is SGHTA and CDR2 is FQGNSA. The V gene lost 2 bases and the J gene lost 0 bases, with 5 bases spanning the gap. Looking up the rest from reference TRBV7-2 and TRBJ2-7 gives the full variable domain: GAGVSQSPSNKVTEKGKDVELRCDPISGHTALYWYRQSLGQGLEFLIYFQGNSAPDKSGLPSDRFSAERTGGSVSTLTIQRTQQEDSAVYLCASSLKLSYEQYFGPGTRLTVT.

This clone occurred once. The junction departs from the called germline gene at one end, perhaps through a read error. The J gene is TRBJ2-5, the V gene TRBV7-7, with 9 nucleotides matching TRBD2. Germline assignment: CDR1 SSHAT and CDR2 FNYEAQ (reference sequence). This CDR3 is 14 amino acids long. In DNA form, the CDR3 reads TGTGCTAGCAGCCCGACTAGCGGCAGGGAGACCCAGTACTTC. Residues: CASSPTSGRETQYF.

The J gene is TRBJ1-4, the V gene TRBV12-5, with D tentatively TRBD1 (5 bases). Germline V CDR1 and CDR2: LGHNT, FRNRAP. This CDR3 is 12 amino acids long. V gave up 1 base and J gave up 10 bases, with 7 bases separating them. The chain's CDR3 is CASGLEGLKLFF. The CDR3 bases are TGTGCTAGTGGTTTGGAGGGGCTAAAACTGTTTTTT.

The chain employs TRBV7-3 and TRBJ2-3; 9 bases are shared with TRBD2. There are 16 residues in the CDR3. From germline, CDR1 is SGHTA and CDR2 FQGTGA. Unmatched junction bases numbered 8, after V lost 5 bases and J lost 2 bases. Here the CDR3 DNA reads TGTGCCAGCAGCACCGGTCTAGCGGGGCACACAGATACGCAGTATTTT. Protein: CASSTGLAGHTDTQYF.

The chain employs TRBV7-2 and TRBJ1-5; D perhaps matches TRBD1 (5 bases). The V end was cut by 3 bases, the J end by 0 bases, with 12 bases between. Germline assignment: CDR1 SGHTA and CDR2 FQGNSA. The CDR3 is 16 amino acids. The CDR3 bases are TGTGCCAGCAGCTTGGGGCGGATCGATAGCAATCAGCCCCAGCATTTT. Protein: CASSLGRIDSNQPQHF.